These T cell receptor beta chains were read from a single sample in a study of blood T cells in healthy people across ages. Using its own MiXCR run on the 5' RACE reads, TCRdb lists one record per CDR3 protein. The sample holds around 850,000 distinct CDR3 sequences, around 36% seen once. The sample was blood. Source of these receptors: a young man in good health. The CDR3 runs from the conserved cysteine through the conserved F or W. D genes are given only for firm matches. A clone size is listed for some rows: how often the clone was seen (once, few, many), or a class if it is expanded.

13 TRBJ2-7 few NA TRBV5-1 CASSLGQVEEQYF TGCGCCAGCAGCTTGGGACAAGTAGAGGAGCAGTACTTC
15 TRBJ2-6 few NA TRBV29-1 CSVEDLISGANVLTF TGCAGCGTTGAAGATCTAATCTCTGGGGCCAACGTCCTGACTTTC
14 TRBJ2-5 few TRBD1 TRBV12-3/TRBV12-4 CASSRRQGLETQYF TGTGCCAGCAGCCGCCGACAGGGATTAGAGACCCAGTACTTC
17 TRBJ2-3 NA NA TRBV12-3/TRBV12-4 CASSLWQGRVSTDTQYF TGTGCCAGCAGTTTATGGCAGGGGCGAGTTAGCACAGATACGCAGTATTTT
12 TRBJ2-3 many NA TRBV29-1 CSVTTWGDTQYF TGCAGCGTTACTACGTGGGGAGATACGCAGTATTTT
13 TRBJ1-1 few NA TRBV2 CASSDQLNTEAFF TGTGCCAGCAGCGACCAACTGAACACTGAAGCTTTCTTT
15 TRBJ1-5 NA NA TRBV5-6 CASSFGVATWQPQHF TGTGCCAGCAGCTTCGGGGTGGCGACCTGGCAGCCCCAGCATTTT
12 TRBJ2-5 few NA TRBV28 CASTSGDETQYF TGTGCCAGCACCTCGGGGGACGAGACCCAGTACTTC
17 TRBJ2-3 NA NA TRBV4-3 CASSQERGGGSTDTQYF TGCGCCAGCAGCCAAGAACGTGGAGGGGGGAGCACAGATACGCAGTATTTT
16 TRBJ1-1 NA NA TRBV5-1 CASSPGGGTSNTEAFF TGCGCCAGCAGCCCCGGGGGGGGGACCTCGAACACTGAAGCTTTCTTT
13 TRBJ2-7 once NA TRBV27 CASSKGPNNEQYF TGTGCCAGCAGTAAGGGACCCAACAATGAGCAGTACTTC
14 TRBJ1-2 NA TRBD1 TRBV2 CAGGQGAINYGYTF TGTGCCGGGGGACAGGGGGCCATAAACTATGGCTACACCTTC
15 TRBJ2-7 NA NA TRBV7-2 CASSLQGQTYAEQYF TGTGCCAGCAGCTTACAAGGTCAGACTTACGCGGAGCAGTACTTC
14 TRBJ1-1 NA NA TRBV5-1 CAGSLTVGDTEAFF TGCGCCGGCAGCTTGACGGTGGGGGACACTGAAGCTTTCTTT
16 TRBJ2-7 NA TRBD2 TRBV7-9 CASSNPRVAGTYEQYF TGTGCCAGCAGCAACCCTCGGGTAGCGGGGACCTACGAGCAGTACTTC
14 TRBJ2-2 many TRBD1 TRBV5-8 CASSQGGDTGELFF TGTGCCAGCAGCCAAGGGGGCGACACCGGGGAGCTGTTTTTT
14 TRBJ2-3 NA NA TRBV7-2 CASSLTGRTDMQYF TGTGCCAGCAGCTTAACAGGGAGAACAGATATGCAGTATTTT
14 TRBJ1-1 many NA TRBV12-3/TRBV12-4 CASSYEPGYTEAFF TGTGCCAGCAGTTACGAACCCGGGTACACTGAAGCTTTCTTT
14 TRBJ2-2 NA NA TRBV11-2 CASSGVRGTGELFF TGTGCCAGCAGCGGGGTACGTGGCACCGGGGAGCTGTTTTTT
14 TRBJ1-2 few NA TRBV5-8 CASSLRSVDYGYTF TGTGCCAGCAGCTTGCGATCTGTGGACTATGGCTACACCTTC
14 TRBJ1-2 NA NA TRBV4-2 CASSQALSAGDYTF TGTGCCAGCAGCCAAGCGTTAAGTGCGGGTGACTACACCTTC
12 TRBJ2-1 few NA TRBV29-1 CSVESRGDEQFF TGCAGCGTTGAAAGCAGGGGCGATGAGCAGTTCTTC
14 TRBJ2-7 NA NA TRBV10-3 CAISEGGRPYEQYF TGTGCCATCAGTGAGGGGGGACGACCCTACGAGCAGTACTTC
12 TRBJ1-1 NA NA TRBV27 CASSFLRGEAFF TGTGCCAGCAGTTTCCTTCGGGGGGAAGCTTTCTTT